This T cell receptor beta chain is drawn from a study of T cell repertoires in cytomegalovirus infection. As for the study in general: In the study, CMV epitopes included recently identified HLA-C-restricted and well-studied HLA-B-restricted ones. Public TCR beta signature analysis indicated the presence of both CMV infection and matching HLA type.

Concerning this clonotype: The antigen is not known.

Between the trimmed V and J ends, which lost 0 bases and 0 bases, there was a span of 9 bases. Germline values: CDR1 LGHNA, CDR2 YSLEER. The CDR3 is made up of 17 amino acids. Study-level findings and limits: Within the response measured ex vivo, HLA-C-restricted CMV-specific TCR beta clonotypes were dominant. Adding up the frequency of public TCR beta families identified people who carried CMV plus the relevant HLA.

TCRdb recomputed calls from the reads with MiXCR, one row per CDR3 protein. In the table there are approximately 730,000 distinct CDR3 sequences, 30% to 40% of which are singletons. Sequencing used cultured PBMCs, obtained from culture after CMV antigen stimulation. This chain uses TRBV4-3 with TRBJ2-6; perhaps D is TRBD1 or TRBD2 (5 bases each). The sequence derives from a human donor in good health (CMV status not recorded). Some clones in this sample may be carry-over from other donors' samples. This CDR3 is CASSQDWGSSGANVLTF. CDR3 in DNA: TGCGCCAGCAGCCAAGATTGGGGGAGCTCTGGGGCCAACGTCCTGACTTTC.